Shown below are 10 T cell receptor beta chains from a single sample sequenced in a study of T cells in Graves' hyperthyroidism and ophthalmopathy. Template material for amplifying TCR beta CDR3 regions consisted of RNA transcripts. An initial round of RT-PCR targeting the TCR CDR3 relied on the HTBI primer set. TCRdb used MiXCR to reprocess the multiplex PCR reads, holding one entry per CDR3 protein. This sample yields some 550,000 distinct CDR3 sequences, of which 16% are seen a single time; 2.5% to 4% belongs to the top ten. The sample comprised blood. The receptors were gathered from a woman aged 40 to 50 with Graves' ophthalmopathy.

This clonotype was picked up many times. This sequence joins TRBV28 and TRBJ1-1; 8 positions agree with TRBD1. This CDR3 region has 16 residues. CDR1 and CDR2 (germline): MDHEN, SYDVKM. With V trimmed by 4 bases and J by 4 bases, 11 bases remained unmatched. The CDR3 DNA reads TGTGCCAGCAGTTCCCATCCTGGACAGGGAGGCACTGAAGCTTTCTTT. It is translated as CASSSHPGQGGTEAFF.

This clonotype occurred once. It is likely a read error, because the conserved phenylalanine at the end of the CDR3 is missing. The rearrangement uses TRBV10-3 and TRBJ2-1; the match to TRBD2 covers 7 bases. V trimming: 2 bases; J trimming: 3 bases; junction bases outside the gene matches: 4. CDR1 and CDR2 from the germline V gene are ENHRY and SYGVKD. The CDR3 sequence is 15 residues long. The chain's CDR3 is CAISEGLADYNEQFC. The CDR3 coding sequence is TGTGCCATCAGTGAGGGGCTAGCGGACTACAATGAGCAGTTCTGC.

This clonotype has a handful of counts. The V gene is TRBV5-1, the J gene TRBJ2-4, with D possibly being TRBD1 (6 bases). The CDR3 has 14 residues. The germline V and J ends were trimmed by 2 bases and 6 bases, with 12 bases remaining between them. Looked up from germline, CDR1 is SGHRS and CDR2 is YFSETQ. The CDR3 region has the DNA TGCGCCAGCAGCTTCCAGGGGCCTTTAAACATTCAGTACTTC. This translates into CASSFQGPLNIQYF.

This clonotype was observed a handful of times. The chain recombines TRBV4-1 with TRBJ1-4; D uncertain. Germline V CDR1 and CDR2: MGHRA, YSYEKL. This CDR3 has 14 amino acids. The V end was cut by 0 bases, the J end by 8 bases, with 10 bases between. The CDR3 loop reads CASSQDGDREKLFF. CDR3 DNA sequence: TGCGCCAGCAGCCAAGATGGGGATAGGGAAAAACTGTTTTTT.

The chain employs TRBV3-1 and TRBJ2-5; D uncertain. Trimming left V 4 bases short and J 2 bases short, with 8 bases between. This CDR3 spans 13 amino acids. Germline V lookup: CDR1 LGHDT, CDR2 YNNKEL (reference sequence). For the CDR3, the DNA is TGTGCCAGCAGCCTCCCGATACAAGAGACCCAGTACTTC. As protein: CASSLPIQETQYF.

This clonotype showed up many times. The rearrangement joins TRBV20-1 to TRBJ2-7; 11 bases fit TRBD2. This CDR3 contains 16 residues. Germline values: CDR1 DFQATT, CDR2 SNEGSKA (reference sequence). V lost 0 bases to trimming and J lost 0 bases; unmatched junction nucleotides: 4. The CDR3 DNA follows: TGCAGTGCTAGAGATTACACTAGCGGGAGCTCCTACGAGCAGTACTTC. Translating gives CSARDYTSGSSYEQYF.

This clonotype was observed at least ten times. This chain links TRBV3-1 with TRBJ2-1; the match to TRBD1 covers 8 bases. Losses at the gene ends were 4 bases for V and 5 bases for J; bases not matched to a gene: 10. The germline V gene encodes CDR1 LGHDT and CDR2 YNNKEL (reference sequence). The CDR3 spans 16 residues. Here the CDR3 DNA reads TGTGCCAGCAGCCCCCGCGTGACAGGGGTCCACAATGAGCAGTTCTTC. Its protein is CASSPRVTGVHNEQFF.

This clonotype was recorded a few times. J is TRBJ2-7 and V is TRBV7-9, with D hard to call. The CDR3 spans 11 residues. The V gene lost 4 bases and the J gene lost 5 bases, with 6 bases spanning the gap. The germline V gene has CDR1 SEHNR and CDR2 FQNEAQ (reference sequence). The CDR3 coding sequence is TGTGCCAGCAGCTGGTCGGACGAGCAGTACTTC. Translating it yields CASSWSDEQYF. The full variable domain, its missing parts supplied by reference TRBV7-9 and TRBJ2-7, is DTGVSQNPRHKITKRGQNVTFRCDPISEHNRLYWYRQTLGQGPEFLTYFQNEAQLEKSRLLSDRFSAERPKGSFSTLEIQRTEQGDSAMYLCASSWSDEQYFGPGTRLTVT.

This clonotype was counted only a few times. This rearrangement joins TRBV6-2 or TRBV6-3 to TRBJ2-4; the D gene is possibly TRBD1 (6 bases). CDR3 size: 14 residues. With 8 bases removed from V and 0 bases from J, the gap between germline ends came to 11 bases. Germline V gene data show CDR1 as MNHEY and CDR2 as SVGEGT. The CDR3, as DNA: TGTGCCAGCGGGGGCAAACTAGCCAAAAACATTCAGTACTTC. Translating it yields CASGGKLAKNIQYF.

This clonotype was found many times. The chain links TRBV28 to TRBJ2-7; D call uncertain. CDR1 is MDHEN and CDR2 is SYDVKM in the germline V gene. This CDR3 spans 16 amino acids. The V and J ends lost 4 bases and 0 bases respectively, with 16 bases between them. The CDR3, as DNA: TGTGCCAGCAGTTCACGTGAGCCCAGGAGCTCCTACGAGCAGTACTTC. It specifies CASSSREPRSSYEQYF.